Listed below are T cell receptor beta chains from one sample, sequenced in a study of T cells in Graves' hyperthyroidism and ophthalmopathy. In TCRdb, the multiplex PCR reads were re-called with MiXCR into one record per CDR3 protein. The sample carries about 640,000 distinct CDR3 sequences, about 20% recorded once. Sequencing was performed on blood. These TCRs come from a man aged 25 to 45 with Graves' ophthalmopathy. CDR3s include the opening cysteine and the closing phenylalanine or tryptophan. D genes are given only for firm matches. A clone size is listed for some rows: how often the clone was seen (once, few, many), or a class if it is expanded.

>-|17|TRBV4-3|-|TRBJ1-1
CASSQDFGGGLNTEAFF
TGCGCCAGCAGCCAAGATTTCGGGGGCGGCCTGAACACTGAAGCTTTCTTT
>many|13|TRBV2|-|TRBJ2-7
CASSSDNYYEQYF
TGTGCCAGCAGTTCCGACAATTACTACGAGCAGTACTTC
>many|15|TRBV28|TRBD2|TRBJ2-3
CASKDSGRAPDTQYF
TGTGCCAGCAAGGATAGCGGGAGGGCCCCAGATACGCAGTATTTT
>many|15|TRBV28|-|TRBJ2-1
CASQAGGTLPDEQFF
TGTGCCAGCCAGGCGGGCGGGACCCTACCGGATGAGCAGTTCTTC
>few|16|TRBV30|-|TRBJ2-3
CAWSVAVGGSTDTQYF
TGTGCCTGGAGTGTAGCAGTCGGCGGAAGCACAGATACGCAGTATTTT
>many|14|TRBV11-2|TRBD1|TRBJ1-1
CASSLQGASTEAFF
TGTGCCAGCAGCTTACAGGGGGCGAGTACTGAAGCTTTCTTT
>few|13|TRBV13|-|TRBJ1-1
CATLGDGNTEAFF
TGTGCCACCCTGGGGGACGGGAACACTGAAGCTTTCTTT
>-|16|TRBV6-6|TRBD2|TRBJ2-5
CASSYGRAGGQETQYF
TGTGCCAGCAGTTACGGAAGGGCGGGAGGGCAAGAGACCCAGTACTTC
>few|15|TRBV28|TRBD1|TRBJ2-7
CASSLTGKVTYEQYF
TGTGCCAGCAGTTTGACAGGGAAGGTCACCTACGAGCAGTACTTC
>-|17|TRBV3-1|TRBD2|TRBJ2-7
CASSRGTSGRGSHEQYF
TGTGCCAGCAGCCGCGGGACTAGCGGGAGGGGGTCCCACGAGCAGTACTTC
>-|13|TRBV5-1|-|TRBJ2-7
CASSRQTANEQYF
TGCGCCAGCAGCCGACAGACGGCGAACGAGCAGTACTTC
>few|14|TRBV10-3|TRBD1|TRBJ2-7
CAVRSGTGEYEQYF
TGTGCCGTTCGATCCGGGACAGGTGAATACGAGCAGTACTTC
>few|16|TRBV28|-|TRBJ2-2
CASSLGDIWNTGELFF
TGTGCCAGCAGTTTAGGGGACATATGGAACACCGGGGAGCTGTTTTTT
>many|10|TRBV29-1|-|TRBJ2-2
CSVEAGELFF
TGCAGCGTTGAAGCCGGGGAGCTGTTTTTT
>-|15|TRBV11-2|-|TRBJ2-3
CASSLGLGYTDTQYF
TGTGCCAGCAGCTTAGGTCTAGGCTACACAGATACGCAGTATTTT
>many|15|TRBV5-1|TRBD2|TRBJ2-1
CASSLSPSGANEQFF
TGCGCCAGCAGCTTATCCCCTAGCGGGGCCAATGAGCAGTTCTTC
>many|17|TRBV3-1|TRBD2|TRBJ2-2
CASSLRAASGSTGELFF
TGTGCCAGCAGCCTCCGGGCGGCTAGCGGATCTACCGGGGAGCTGTTTTTT
>many|14|TRBV18|-|TRBJ2-5
CASSASRERVTQYF
TGTGCCAGCTCAGCTTCCAGGGAGAGGGTGACCCAGTACTTC
>few|17|TRBV28|TRBD1|TRBJ2-2
CASSSYWDRGNTGELFF
TGTGCCAGCAGTTCATATTGGGACAGGGGGAACACCGGGGAGCTGTTTTTT
>-|12|TRBV7-9|-|TRBJ2-5
CASSPLLKGPYF
TGTGCCAGCAGCCCCCTCCTAAAGGGCCCATACTTC
>-|15|TRBV4-1|TRBD2|TRBJ2-5
CASSLWAGGQETQYF
TGCGCCAGCAGCCTTTGGGCCGGGGGGCAAGAGACCCAGTACTTC
>-|16|TRBV7-3|-|TRBJ1-6
CASSFRGGRYNSPLHF
TGTGCCAGCAGCTTCAGAGGTGGGAGATATAATTCACCCCTCCACTTT
>-|16|TRBV7-9|TRBD2|TRBJ2-1
CASIDSSGNSYNEQFF
TGTGCCAGCATCGACTCTAGCGGGAACTCCTACAATGAGCAGTTCTTC
>many|14|TRBV7-2|TRBD1|TRBJ1-5
CASSTGTGNQPQHF
TGTGCCAGCAGCACCGGGACAGGCAATCAGCCCCAGCATTTT
>many|14|TRBV30|TRBD2|TRBJ2-7
CAWSSREGSYEQYF
TGTGCCTGGAGTTCTCGGGAGGGCTCCTACGAGCAGTACTTC
>few|14|TRBV7-9|TRBD1|TRBJ2-1
CASSLAQGAYEQFF
TGTGCCAGCAGCTTAGCACAGGGGGCCTATGAGCAGTTCTTC
>-|17|TRBV20-1|TRBD2|TRBJ2-1
CSARWAAGGPRDNEQFF
TGCAGTGCTAGATGGGCGGCGGGAGGGCCACGGGACAATGAGCAGTTCTTC
>-|14|TRBV6-5|-|TRBJ2-3
CASSYYGGTDTQYF
TGTGCCAGCAGTTACTATGGGGGCACAGATACGCAGTATTTT
>-|13|TRBV27|-|TRBJ1-5
CASRKQGSQPQHF
TGTGCCAGCAGAAAACAGGGAAGTCAGCCCCAGCATTTT
>-|8|TRBV7-9|-|TRBJ2-1
CAPNEQFF
TGTGCCCCCAATGAGCAGTTCTTC
>-|13|TRBV6-2/TRBV6-3|-|TRBJ2-7
CASSYDGRGEQYF
TGTGCCAGCAGTTACGACGGGAGAGGGGAGCAGTACTTC
>-|14|TRBV5-1|-|TRBJ2-2
CASSLYRVSGELFF
TGCGCCAGCAGCTTGTACAGGGTTTCCGGGGAGCTGTTTTTT
>-|18|TRBV3-1|-|TRBJ2-1
CASRGQGAGTSGFNEQFF
TGTGCCAGCAGGGGACAGGGGGCCGGGACTAGCGGGTTCAATGAGCAGTTCTTC
>-|14|TRBV6-1|TRBD1|TRBJ2-4
CASSHRGRIDIQYF
TGTGCCAGCAGCCACAGGGGGAGGATTGACATTCAGTACTTC
>few|14|TRBV29-1|-|TRBJ2-1
CSVSRGDSWNEQFF
TGCAGCGTTTCGAGGGGTGATTCGTGGAATGAGCAGTTCTTC
>few|13|TRBV10-3|-|TRBJ2-7
CAIQLMSGYEQYF
TGTGCCATCCAACTGATGAGCGGCTACGAGCAGTACTTC
>-|13|TRBV18|-|TRBJ2-7
CASPPTSGYEQYF
TGTGCCAGCCCACCAACGTCAGGGTACGAGCAGTACTTC
>few|19|TRBV28|TRBD2|TRBJ2-4
CASSLHPRSETSGQNIQYF
TGTGCCAGCAGTTTACACCCCCGTTCCGAGACTAGCGGTCAAAACATTCAGTACTTC
>-|13|TRBV4-2|TRBD1|TRBJ1-2
CASSQRQGNGYTF
TGTGCCAGCAGCCAAAGACAGGGTAATGGCTACACCTTC
>many|14|TRBV2|-|TRBJ1-5
CASSEIRGNQPQHF
TGTGCCAGCAGTGAAATCAGGGGCAATCAGCCCCAGCATTTT
>many|17|TRBV19|TRBD2|TRBJ2-1
CASSMVWGSGSHNEQFF
TGTGCCAGTAGTATGGTGTGGGGGAGCGGGAGCCACAATGAGCAGTTCTTC
>-|17|TRBV28|-|TRBJ2-2
CASSLWGASAYTGELFF
TGTGCCAGCAGTTTATGGGGGGCTTCGGCCTACACCGGGGAGCTGTTTTTT
>many|13|TRBV28|-|TRBJ1-1
CASSATENTEAFF
TGTGCCAGCAGTGCCACAGAGAACACTGAAGCTTTCTTT
>-|17|TRBV6-1|TRBD2|TRBJ2-1
CASSEGGLAGAHNEQFF
TGTGCCAGCAGCGAGGGGGGGCTAGCGGGAGCCCACAATGAGCAGTTCTTC
>few|16|TRBV7-9|TRBD2|TRBJ2-5
CASSSGGTYVWETQYF
TGTGCCAGCAGCTCCGGGGGGACCTACGTATGGGAGACCCAGTACTTC
>many|13|TRBV7-9|-|TRBJ1-2
CASSLEGAYGYTF
TGTGCCAGCAGCTTAGAAGGTGCCTATGGCTACACCTTC
>few|16|TRBV18|-|TRBJ1-5
CASSPAELFSNQPQHF
TGTGCCAGCTCACCTGCCGAGCTCTTTAGCAATCAGCCCCAGCATTTT
>-|15|TRBV20-1|TRBD2|TRBJ2-2
CSARDRQGGTGELFF
TGCAGTGCTAGAGATCGCCAGGGAGGGACCGGGGAGCTGTTTTTT
>few|14|TRBV28|-|TRBJ1-1
CASSVLGAGSEAFF
TGTGCCAGCAGCGTTCTCGGGGCGGGCTCTGAAGCTTTCTTT
>-|15|TRBV30|-|TRBJ2-7
CAWSLPDRFSYEQYF
TGTGCCTGGAGCCTACCGGACAGATTTTCCTACGAGCAGTACTTC
>many|14|TRBV3-1|-|TRBJ1-5
CASSQGVGPQPQHF
TGTGCCAGCAGCCAAGGAGTAGGCCCTCAGCCCCAGCATTTT
>-|13|TRBV28|-|TRBJ1-1
CASSAGQNAEAFF
TGTGCCAGCAGCGCTGGACAGAACGCTGAAGCTTTCTTT
>few|15|TRBV27|TRBD1|TRBJ2-7
CASSPDRGRRYEQYF
TGTGCCAGCAGTCCGGACAGGGGGCGCAGGTACGAGCAGTACTTC
>-|15|TRBV30|TRBD1|TRBJ2-3
CAWSAPPGTVGTQYF
TGTGCCTGGAGTGCTCCACCCGGGACAGTCGGTACGCAGTATTTT
>-|13|TRBV6-1|TRBD2|TRBJ2-7
CASIGLAVYEQYF
TGTGCCAGCATTGGACTAGCGGTATACGAGCAGTACTTC